This T cell receptor (beta chain) was obtained from a study of tumor-infiltrating lymphocytes in primary liver carcinoma. Turning to the study itself: Sequencing of the samples generated roughly 3.65 to 7.5 million productive TCRbeta reads, with similar yields across tissue types.

As for this clonotype: The target antigen is unknown. A much larger clone lies a single base off, so this may be a read error.

Germline CDR1 SGHVS, CDR2 FQNEAQ. The length of the CDR3 is 15 residues. Study findings and constraints: Tumor-adjacent and tumor-blood pairs showed less overlap than tumor region pairs.

Unsorted whole blood supplied the blood RNA, and germline DNA was isolated too. TCR beta cDNA was made from 450 to 550 ng total RNA with a constant-region primer. What produced the TCR beta libraries was three nested multiplex PCR rounds using slightly modified ARM-PCR. Rounds one and two of PCR, each of 10 cycles, were primed with TRBV1-TRBV30 forward primers and a C-beta reverse primer. In TCRdb, the multiplex PCR reads were re-called with MiXCR into one record per CDR3 protein. The sample records under 200,000 distinct CDR3 sequences, 65% being singletons. The chain is built from TRBV7-8 and TRBJ2-5, with D tentatively TRBD1 or TRBD2 (5 bases each). Sequenced sample: peripheral blood. This TCR came from a woman in her sixties or seventies with primary liver carcinoma and hepatitis B virus infection. In nucleotides, the CDR3 is TGTGGCAGCAGCCCTCGGGACGGACCGACTTCGGCCCAGTACTTC. It is translated as CGSSPRDGPTSAQYF.